This T cell receptor (beta chain) was documented in a study of blood T cell repertoires in COVID-19. Background on the study: T cells, B-cell-depleted T cells, or PBMCs provided the cDNA or gDNA that served as material.

Per the study methods: Researchers report that nucleated cell counts were estimated from reference gene primer amplification. Profiled with immunoSEQ multiplex PCR; TCRdb holds only in-frame clones, not every one. V and J calls plus clone size are reproduced from that table; the DNA served to infer D and trimming. There are 90,000 to 140,000 clones in the sample; roughly 85% occur only once, and 4.1% lies in the top ten. The germline V gene encodes CDR1 KGHDR and CDR2 SFDVKD. This CDR3 region has 16 residues. V lost 3 bases and J 8 bases, leaving 19 bases between the germline ends. Sequenced sample: peripheral blood. The genes are TRBV24-1 and TRBJ2-1; no reliable D call. This sequence was found in a man aged 45-65 years with acute or convalescent COVID-19. CDR3 sequence: CATSDTSPINGDEQFF. The CDR3 DNA reads as TGTGCCACCAGTGATACCAGTCCTATCAATGGAGATGAGCAGTTCTTC.